This T cell receptor beta chain was sequenced during a study of metastatic and nonmetastatic thyroid tumors. Study-wide background: Peripheral blood and tumor or nodule samples from malignant and benign thyroid patients were compared. Study-wide results and limits: Significantly greater TCR beta diversity was reportedly found in malignant thyroid tumors than in benign nodules (in blood and tumor).

Every patient was untreated before thyroid surgery. V lost 1 base, J lost 2 bases, and 5 bases lay in between. CDR1 and CDR2 (germline): MDHEN, SYDVKM. The CDR3 sequence is 13 residues long. This clone was counted many times. Its matching antigen is unknown. Per the authors' pipeline: The authors used CDR3 differences across clinicopathological groups to build a distant-metastasis classifier for papillary thyroid cancer. MiXCR re-clonotyped the PCR reads for TCRdb. TCRdb, not the authors, supplied the V and J calls. The sample contains roughly 41,000 clones, about 15% of which appear only once. Sequences were obtained from blood. This receptor was obtained from a female donor with papillary thyroid cancer or a benign thyroid nodule (not recorded which). Some clones in this sample may be carry-over from other donors' samples. The rearrangement joins TRBV28 to TRBJ2-5; D unclear. The CDR3 spells CASSLLRQETQYF. As DNA, the CDR3 is TGTGCCAGCAGTTTATTACGGCAAGAGACCCAGTACTTC.